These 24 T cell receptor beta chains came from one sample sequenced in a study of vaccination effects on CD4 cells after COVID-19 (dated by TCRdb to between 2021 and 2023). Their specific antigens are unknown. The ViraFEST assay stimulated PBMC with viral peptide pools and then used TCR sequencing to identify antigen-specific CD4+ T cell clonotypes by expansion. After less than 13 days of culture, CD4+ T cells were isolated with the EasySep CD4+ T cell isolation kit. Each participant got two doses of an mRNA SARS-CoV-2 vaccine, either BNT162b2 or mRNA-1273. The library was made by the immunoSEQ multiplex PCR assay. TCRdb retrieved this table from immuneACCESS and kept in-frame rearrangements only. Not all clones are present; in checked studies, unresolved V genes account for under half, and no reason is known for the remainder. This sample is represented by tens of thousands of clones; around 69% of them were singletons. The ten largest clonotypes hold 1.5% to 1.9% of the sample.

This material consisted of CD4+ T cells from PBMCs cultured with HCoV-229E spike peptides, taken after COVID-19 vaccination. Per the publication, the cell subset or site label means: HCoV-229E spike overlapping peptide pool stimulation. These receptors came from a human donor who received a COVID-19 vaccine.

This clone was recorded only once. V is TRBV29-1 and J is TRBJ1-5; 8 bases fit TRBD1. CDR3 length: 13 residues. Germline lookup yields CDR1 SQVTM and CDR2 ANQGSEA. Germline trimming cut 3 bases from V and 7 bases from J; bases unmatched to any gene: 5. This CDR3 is CSVEDRDGQPQHF. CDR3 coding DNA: TGCAGCGTTGAGGACAGGGATGGACAGCCCCAGCATTTT.

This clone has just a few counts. As DNA, the CDR3 is TGTGCCAGTAGTATAGACGGGGGGGTACGAACTGAAGCTTTCTTT. Protein product: CASSIDGGVRTEAFF. V and J are TRBV19 and TRBJ1-1; the D gene is possibly TRBD1 (5 bases). The V and J ends lost 0 bases and 5 bases respectively, with 13 bases between them. Germline CDR1 reads LNHDA; CDR2 reads SQIVND (reference sequence). CDR3 size: 15 residues. The variable domain in full, with the rest retrieved from reference TRBV19 and TRBJ1-1, is DGGITQSPKYLFRKEGQNVTLSCEQNLNHDAMYWYRQDPGQGLRLIYYSQIVNDFQKGDIAEGYSVSREKKESFPLTVTSAQKNPTAFYLCASSIDGGVRTEAFFGQGTRLTVV.

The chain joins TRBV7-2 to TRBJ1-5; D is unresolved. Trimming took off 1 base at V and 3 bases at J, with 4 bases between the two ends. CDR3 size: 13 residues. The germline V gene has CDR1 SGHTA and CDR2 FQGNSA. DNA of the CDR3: TGTGCCAGCAGCTTAGGACTCAATCAGCCCCAGCATTTT. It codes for CASSLGLNQPQHF.

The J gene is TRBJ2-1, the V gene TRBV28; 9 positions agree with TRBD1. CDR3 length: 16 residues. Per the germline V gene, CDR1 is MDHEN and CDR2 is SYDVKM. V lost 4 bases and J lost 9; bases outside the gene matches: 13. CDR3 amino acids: CASSSGTGFESGEQFF. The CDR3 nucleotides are TGTGCCAGCAGTTCTGGGACAGGGTTTGAGAGTGGTGAGCAGTTCTTC. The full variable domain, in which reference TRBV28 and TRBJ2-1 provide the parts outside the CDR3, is DVKVTQSSRYLVKRTGEKVFLECVQDMDHENMFWYRQDPGLGLRLIYFSYDVKMKEKGDIPEGYSVSREKKERFSLILESASTNQTSMYLCASSSGTGFESGEQFFGPGTRLTVL.

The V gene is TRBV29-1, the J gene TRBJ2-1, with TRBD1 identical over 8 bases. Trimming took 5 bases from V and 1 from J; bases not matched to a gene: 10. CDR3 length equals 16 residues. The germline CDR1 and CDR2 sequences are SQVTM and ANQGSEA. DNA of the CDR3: TGCAGCGTTAGAGCCGGGACAGGTGTGTCCTACAATGAGCAGTTCTTC. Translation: CSVRAGTGVSYNEQFF.

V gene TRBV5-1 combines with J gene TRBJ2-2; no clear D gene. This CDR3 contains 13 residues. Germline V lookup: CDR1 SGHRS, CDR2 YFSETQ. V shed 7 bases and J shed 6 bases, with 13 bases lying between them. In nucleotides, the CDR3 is TGCGCCAGCTTCGACACCCCATCCGGGGAGCTGTTTTTT. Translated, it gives CASFDTPSGELFF.

In DNA form, the CDR3 reads TGTGCCAGCAGTACAGGGTTAGGACAGCCCCAGCATTTT. Residues: CASSTGLGQPQHF. The chain uses TRBV7-2 and TRBJ1-5; weak D call: TRBD1 (6 bases). The CDR3 is made up of 13 amino acids. V gave up 6 bases and J gave up 7 bases, with 13 bases separating them. CDR1 is SGHTA and CDR2 is FQGNSA in the germline V gene. Variable domain in full (rest from reference TRBV7-2 and TRBJ1-5): GAGVSQSPSNKVTEKGKDVELRCDPISGHTALYWYRQSLGQGLEFLIYFQGNSAPDKSGLPSDRFSAERTGGSVSTLTIQRTQQEDSAVYLCASSTGLGQPQHFGDGTRLSIL.

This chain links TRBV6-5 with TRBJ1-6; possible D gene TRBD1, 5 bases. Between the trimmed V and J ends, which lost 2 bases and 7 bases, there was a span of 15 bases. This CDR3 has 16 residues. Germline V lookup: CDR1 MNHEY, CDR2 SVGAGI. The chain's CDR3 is CASSYASGWGNSPLHF. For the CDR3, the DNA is TGTGCCAGCAGTTACGCATCGGGCTGGGGGAATTCACCCCTCCACTTT.

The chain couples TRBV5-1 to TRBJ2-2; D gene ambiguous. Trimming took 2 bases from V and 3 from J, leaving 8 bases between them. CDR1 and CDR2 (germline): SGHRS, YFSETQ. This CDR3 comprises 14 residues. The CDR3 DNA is TGCGCCAGCAGCTTAAACAGAGACACCGGGGAGCTGTTTTTT. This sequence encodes CASSLNRDTGELFF.

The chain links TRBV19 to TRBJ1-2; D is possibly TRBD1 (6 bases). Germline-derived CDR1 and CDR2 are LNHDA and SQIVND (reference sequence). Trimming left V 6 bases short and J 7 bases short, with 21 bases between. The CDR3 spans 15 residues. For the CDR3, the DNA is TGTGCCAGTAGCCCGACAGGAGGAGGGTTCGTTGGCTACACCTTC. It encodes CASSPTGGGFVGYTF.

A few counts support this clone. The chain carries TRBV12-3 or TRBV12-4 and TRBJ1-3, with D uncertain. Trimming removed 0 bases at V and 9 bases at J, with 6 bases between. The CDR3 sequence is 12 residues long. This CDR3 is CASSLASSTIYF. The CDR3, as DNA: TGTGCCAGCAGTTTAGCGTCCAGCACCATATATTTT.

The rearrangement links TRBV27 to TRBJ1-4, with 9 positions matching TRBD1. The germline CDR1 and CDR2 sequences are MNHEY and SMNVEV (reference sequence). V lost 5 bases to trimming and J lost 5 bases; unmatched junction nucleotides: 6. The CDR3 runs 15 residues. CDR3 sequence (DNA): TGTGCCAGCAGTCGGACAGGGGTAGGGAATGAAAAACTGTTTTTT. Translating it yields CASSRTGVGNEKLFF.

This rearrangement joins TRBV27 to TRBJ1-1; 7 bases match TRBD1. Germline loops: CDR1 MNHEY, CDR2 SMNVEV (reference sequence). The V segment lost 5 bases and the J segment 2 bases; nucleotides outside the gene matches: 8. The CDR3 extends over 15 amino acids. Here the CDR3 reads CASSEYRGPNTEAFF. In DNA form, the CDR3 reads TGTGCCAGCAGTGAGTACAGGGGCCCTAACACTGAAGCTTTCTTT.

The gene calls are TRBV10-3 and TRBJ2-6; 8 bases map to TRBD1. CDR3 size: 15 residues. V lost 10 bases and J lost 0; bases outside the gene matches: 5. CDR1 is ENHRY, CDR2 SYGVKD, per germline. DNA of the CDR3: TGTGCCACGACAGGGGCGAGCTCTGGGGCCAACGTCCTGACTTTC. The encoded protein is CATTGASSGANVLTF.

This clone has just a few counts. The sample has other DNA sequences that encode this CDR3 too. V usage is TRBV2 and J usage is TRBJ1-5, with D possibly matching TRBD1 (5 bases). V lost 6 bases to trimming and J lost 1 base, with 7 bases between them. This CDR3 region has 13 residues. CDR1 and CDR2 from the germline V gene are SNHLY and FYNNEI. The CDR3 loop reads CASSRDSNQPQHF. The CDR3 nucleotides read TGTGCCAGCAGCAGGGACAGCAATCAGCCCCAGCATTTT.

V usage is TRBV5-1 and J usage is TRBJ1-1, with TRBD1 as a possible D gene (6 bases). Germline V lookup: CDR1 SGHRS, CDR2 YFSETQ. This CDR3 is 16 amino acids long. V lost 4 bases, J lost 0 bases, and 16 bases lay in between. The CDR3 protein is CASSRGTDRLNTEAFF. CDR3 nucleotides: TGCGCCAGCAGCAGGGGGACTGACAGGCTGAACACTGAAGCTTTCTTT.

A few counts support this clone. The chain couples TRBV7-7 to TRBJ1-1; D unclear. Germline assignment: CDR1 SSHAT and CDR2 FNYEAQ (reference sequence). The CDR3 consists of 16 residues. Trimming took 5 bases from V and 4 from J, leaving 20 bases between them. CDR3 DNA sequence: TGTGCCAGCAGCCAGTCGTCAGGACGTGATGGCACTGAAGCTTTCTTT. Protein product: CASSQSSGRDGTEAFF.

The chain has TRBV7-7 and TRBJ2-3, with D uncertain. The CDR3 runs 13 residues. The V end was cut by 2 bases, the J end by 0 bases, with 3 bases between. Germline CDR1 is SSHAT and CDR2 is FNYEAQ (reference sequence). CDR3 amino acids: CASSLSSTDTQYF. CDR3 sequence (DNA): TGTGCCAGCAGCTTAAGCAGCACAGATACGCAGTATTTT.

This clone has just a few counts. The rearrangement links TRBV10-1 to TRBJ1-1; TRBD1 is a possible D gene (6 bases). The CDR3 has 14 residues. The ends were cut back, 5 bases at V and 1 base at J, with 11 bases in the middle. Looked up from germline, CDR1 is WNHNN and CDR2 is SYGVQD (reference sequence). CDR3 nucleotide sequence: TGCGCCAGCAGTAAAGGACAGCCGAACACTGAAGCTTTCTTT. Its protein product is CASSKGQPNTEAFF.

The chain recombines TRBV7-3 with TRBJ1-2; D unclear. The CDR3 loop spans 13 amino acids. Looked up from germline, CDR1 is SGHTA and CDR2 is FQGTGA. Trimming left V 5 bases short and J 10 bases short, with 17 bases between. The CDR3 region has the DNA TGTGCCAGCAGCCCTTTCGGGAGTCAGGACTACACCTTC. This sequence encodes CASSPFGSQDYTF.

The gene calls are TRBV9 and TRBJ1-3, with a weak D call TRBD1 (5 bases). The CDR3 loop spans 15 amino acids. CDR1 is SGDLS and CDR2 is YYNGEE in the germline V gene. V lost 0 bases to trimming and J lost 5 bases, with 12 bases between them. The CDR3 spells CASSVDQSGRNTIYF. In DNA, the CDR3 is TGTGCCAGCAGCGTAGATCAGTCAGGGAGAAACACCATATATTTT.

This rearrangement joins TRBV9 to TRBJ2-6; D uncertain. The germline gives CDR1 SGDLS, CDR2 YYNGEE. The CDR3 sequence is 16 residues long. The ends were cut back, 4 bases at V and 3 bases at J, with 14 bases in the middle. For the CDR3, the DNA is TGTGCCAGCAGCTCACAAAAGGGAAATGGGGCCAACGTCCTGACTTTC. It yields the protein CASSSQKGNGANVLTF.

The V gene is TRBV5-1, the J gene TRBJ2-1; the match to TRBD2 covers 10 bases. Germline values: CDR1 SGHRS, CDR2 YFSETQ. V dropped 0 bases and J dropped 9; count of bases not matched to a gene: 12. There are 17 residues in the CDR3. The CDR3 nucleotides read TGCGCCAGCAGCTTGGAACCACGGCTAGCGGGGGTCGGTGAGCAGTTCTTC. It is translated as CASSLEPRLAGVGEQFF.

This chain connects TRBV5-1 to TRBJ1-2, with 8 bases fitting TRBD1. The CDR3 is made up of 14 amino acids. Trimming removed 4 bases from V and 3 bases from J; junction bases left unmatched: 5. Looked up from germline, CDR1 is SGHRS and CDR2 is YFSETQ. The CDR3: CASSVQGDDYGYTF. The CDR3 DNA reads TGCGCCAGCAGCGTACAGGGGGACGACTATGGCTACACCTTC. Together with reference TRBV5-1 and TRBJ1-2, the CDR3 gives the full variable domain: KAGVTQTPRYLIKTRGQQVTLSCSPISGHRSVSWYQQTPGQGLQFLFEYFSETQRNKGNFPGRFSGRQFSNSRSEMNVSTLELGDSALYLCASSVQGDDYGYTFGSGTRLTVV.